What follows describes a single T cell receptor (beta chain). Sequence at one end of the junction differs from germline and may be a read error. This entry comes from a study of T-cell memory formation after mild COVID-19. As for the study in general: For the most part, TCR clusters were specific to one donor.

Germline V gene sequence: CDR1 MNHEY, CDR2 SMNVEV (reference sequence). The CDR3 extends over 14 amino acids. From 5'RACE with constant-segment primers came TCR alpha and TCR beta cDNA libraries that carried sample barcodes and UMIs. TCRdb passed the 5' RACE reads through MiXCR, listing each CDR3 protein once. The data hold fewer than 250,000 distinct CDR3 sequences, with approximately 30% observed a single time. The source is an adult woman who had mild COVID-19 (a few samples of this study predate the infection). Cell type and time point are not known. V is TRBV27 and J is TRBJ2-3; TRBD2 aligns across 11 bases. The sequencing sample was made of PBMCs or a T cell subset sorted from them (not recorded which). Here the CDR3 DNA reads TGTGCCACCAGTTCCGGGACTAGCGGAATGGAGCAGTATTTT. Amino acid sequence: CATSSGTSGMEQYF.